The source of this T cell receptor (beta chain) is a study of cytomegalovirus exposure and HLA in healthy donors. At the level of the study: A prior analysis found 95 million to 140 million unique TCR beta sequences from 170 million or so T cells.

For this clone: Its antigen remains unidentified.

Both 60 Vbeta primers and 13 Jbeta primers went into the PCR. Only in-frame clones appear in the TCRdb table, and some are missing; sequencing was by immunoSEQ multiplex PCR. Of about 87,000 clones listed, roughly 79% are singletons. Study outcomes and limitations: It was shown in a later analysis that HLA-associated TCR beta chains were more clonally expanded than other, equally common chains.

The germline V gene has CDR1 SGHVS and CDR2 FQNEAQ. Trimming took 1 base from V and 9 from J, leaving 12 bases between them. The CDR3 runs 13 residues. This TCR was sampled from a woman aged 40 to 55 in good health and CMV-seronegative. The sequenced material came from PBMCs. V and J are TRBV7-8 and TRBJ1-2, with D possibly matching TRBD1 (5 bases). The DNA for the CDR3 is TGTGCCAGCAGCTTAGGGGGGGTGTGGCGCTACACCTTC. Its protein product is CASSLGGVWRYTF.